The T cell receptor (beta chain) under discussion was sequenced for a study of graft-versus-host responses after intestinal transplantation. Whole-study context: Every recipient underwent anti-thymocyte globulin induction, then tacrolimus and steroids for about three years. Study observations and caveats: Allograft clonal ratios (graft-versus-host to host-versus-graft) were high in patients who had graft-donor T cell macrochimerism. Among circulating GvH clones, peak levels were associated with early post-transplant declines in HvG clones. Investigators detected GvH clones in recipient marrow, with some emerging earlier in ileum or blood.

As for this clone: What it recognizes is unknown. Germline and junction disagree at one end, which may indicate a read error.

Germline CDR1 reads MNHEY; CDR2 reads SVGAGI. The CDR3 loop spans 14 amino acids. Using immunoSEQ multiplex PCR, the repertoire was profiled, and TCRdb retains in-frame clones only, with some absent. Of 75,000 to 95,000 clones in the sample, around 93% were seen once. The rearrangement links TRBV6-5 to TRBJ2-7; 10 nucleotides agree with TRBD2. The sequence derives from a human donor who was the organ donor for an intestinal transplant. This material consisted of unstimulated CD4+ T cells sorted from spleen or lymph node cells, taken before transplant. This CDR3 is CASRNPASGSPSGF. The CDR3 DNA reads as TGTGCCAGCAGAAACCCGGCTAGCGGGAGTCCCTCCGGGTTC.